These T cell receptor beta chains were read from a single sample in a study of T cells of healthy individuals. Via MiXCR, TCRdb re-called the 5' RACE reads, giving one row per CDR3 protein. The profile covers about 96,000 distinct CDR3 sequences, with about 16% appearing a single time and 6.2% taken by the ten largest. These receptors all come from a human donor in good health. Both conserved end residues are trimmed from each CDR3.

CDR3	V	J
ASSLAEGASGRQNIQY	TRBV7-2	TRBJ2-4
ASSQGTPQY	TRBV4-2	TRBJ2-7
ASSPITDYEQY	TRBV2	TRBJ2-7
SVGRADTQKLF	TRBV29-1	TRBJ1-4
ASSSQGYEQF	TRBV6-6	TRBJ2-1
AISEGTTEQY	TRBV10-3	TRBJ2-7
SARDRGHNQPQH	TRBV20-1	TRBJ1-5
ASSLNQREAWGEQF	TRBV7-2	TRBJ2-1
ASSKMTGSYNEQF	TRBV7-2	TRBJ2-1
ASTLAGRRWLAYEQY	TRBV28	TRBJ2-7
ASSLVATSGRARYNEQF	TRBV7-2	TRBJ2-1
ASSPTTGLVINEQF	TRBV27	TRBJ2-1
ASSAGRASNSPLH	TRBV2	TRBJ1-6
ASSSDRVEQY	TRBV5-1	TRBJ2-7
SAHGLAGVPYEQY	TRBV20-1	TRBJ2-7
ASSFGQVLGEQY	TRBV5-1	TRBJ2-7
ASSSPGQGNTGELF	TRBV28	TRBJ2-2
SVEDRGLAGVLQETQY	TRBV29-1	TRBJ2-5
ASSLIGHNQPQH	TRBV5-6	TRBJ1-5
ASSQDRDFYTGELF	TRBV4-2	TRBJ2-2
ASSADRGTGANVLT	TRBV6-4	TRBJ2-6
ASSEGGTGSYEQY	TRBV6-1	TRBJ2-7
ASSPTALNTEAF	TRBV11-1	TRBJ1-1
SAPKVPPDRRSKLF	TRBV20-1	TRBJ1-4
ASSQDPGTGASGAQH	TRBV4-3	TRBJ1-5
SARSTTDAIYSNQPQH	TRBV20-1	TRBJ1-5
ASSPFLGMGETQY	TRBV7-7	TRBJ2-5
SARLGGGETQY	TRBV20-1	TRBJ2-5
ASSLKDSAYEQY	TRBV5-6	TRBJ2-7
ATSESGTGVLDTQY	TRBV24-1	TRBJ2-3
ASKNGATNEKLF	TRBV6-2/TRBV6-3	TRBJ1-4
ASSLGLTPNNYGYT	TRBV11-1	TRBJ1-2
ASSTHLSYNSPLH	TRBV19	TRBJ1-6